This is a list of T cell receptor beta chains from one sample in a study of blood T cell repertoires in COVID-19. TCRdb keeps only in-frame clones here, not all; method: immunoSEQ multiplex PCR. The sample has around 400,000 clones, approximately 89% seen once. Sequenced sample: PBMCs or T cells enriched from blood (not recorded which). Every receptor here comes from a woman in her 30s who had recovered from COVID-19. CDR3s include the opening cysteine and the closing phenylalanine or tryptophan. D genes are given only for firm matches. Clone sizes are given selectively: once, few, many, or a class where the clone is expanded.

d_gene | abundance | j_gene | v_gene | len | CDR3aa | CDR3nt
TRBD1 | . | TRBJ1-1 | TRBV28 | 17 | CASSIWGLGQGNTEAFF | TGTGCCAGCAGCATTTGGGGCTTGGGACAGGGGAACACTGAAGCTTTCTTT
TRBD1 | . | TRBJ1-5 | TRBV5-1 | 15 | CASSLAGQRHQPQHF | TGCGCCAGCAGCTTGGCGGGACAGCGGCATCAGCCCCAGCATTTT
TRBD2 | . | TRBJ2-5 | TRBV12-5 | 16 | CASGPSGGGIRETQYF | TGTGCTAGTGGTCCTAGCGGGGGGGGAATCCGAGAGACCCAGTACTTC
TRBD1 | . | TRBJ2-1 | TRBV16 | 15 | CASSQQGQGVNEQFF | TGTGCCAGCAGCCAACAGGGACAGGGGGTCAATGAGCAGTTCTTC
. | once | TRBJ2-2 | TRBV2 | 14 | CASRAGTNTGELFF | TGTGCCAGCAGAGCCGGGACGAACACCGGGGAGCTGTTTTTT
TRBD1 | . | TRBJ2-2 | TRBV6-6 | 15 | CASRIRQGNTGELFF | TGTGCCAGCAGAATACGACAGGGCAACACCGGGGAGCTGTTTTTT
. | . | TRBJ1-2 | TRBV30 | 17 | CASPSAGGKKANYGYTF | TGTGCCTCCCCCTCAGCGGGGGGGAAAAAAGCTAACTATGGCTACACCTTC
. | . | TRBJ1-1 | TRBV18 | 14 | CASSPSRRDTEAFF | TGTGCCAGCTCACCAAGTCGGAGGGACACTGAAGCTTTCTTT
TRBD1 | . | TRBJ1-4 | TRBV24-1 | 17 | CATSDPKQAGGSEKLFF | TGTGCCACCAGTGACCCAAAGCAGGCAGGGGGCTCGGAAAAACTGTTTTTT
. | . | TRBJ1-5 | TRBV6-5 | 15 | CASTATLLSNQPQHF | TGTGCCAGCACCGCCACCCTACTTAGCAATCAGCCCCAGCATTTT
. | . | TRBJ2-2 | TRBV5-4 | 15 | CASSGGLSTTGELFF | TGTGCCAGCAGTGGGGGCTTATCAACAACCGGGGAGCTGTTTTTT
. | . | TRBJ2-7 | TRBV28 | 13 | CASSATPTYEQYF | TGTGCCAGCAGCGCAACTCCTACCTACGAGCAGTACTTC
. | . | TRBJ1-6 | TRBV1 | 18 | CTSSQDPRSRGAGSPLHF | TGCACCAGCAGCCAAGATCCTCGGAGCCGGGGGGCGGGTTCACCCCTCCACTTT
. | . | TRBJ1-4 | TRBV30 | 13 | CAWSKGVREKLFF | TGTGCCTGGAGTAAGGGGGTTCGTGAAAAACTGTTTTTT